The T cell receptor beta chain under discussion was sequenced for a study of somatic mutations in cytotoxic T cells in rheumatoid arthritis. The wider study: Immediately following diagnosis and ahead of any treatment, patient blood (more than 27 ml EDTA) was drawn. There were some V beta antibody-stained T-cell populations flow-sorted at nearly 100% purity, and these included V beta1+ cells sequenced for TCRB. The study, taken as a whole, reports: Age-matched healthy controls and rheumatoid arthritis patients had CD8+ T-cell clonality that did not differ significantly.

Germline-derived CDR1 and CDR2 are SGHDT and YYEEEE. The CDR3 extends over 14 amino acids. V shed 4 bases and J 3 bases; nucleotides not matched to a gene: 4. Magnetic beads with positive selection isolated CD4+ and CD8+ fractions, whose purity was verified by flow cytometry. On this clone itself: Its antigen is currently unknown.

Profiling relied on immunoSEQ multiplex PCR, and the TCRdb table lists in-frame clones only, not all of them. The repertoire holds 6,500 to 7,500 clones, with around 80% as singletons. The chain employs TRBV5-6 and TRBJ2-1, with 7 bases fitting TRBD2. This receptor was taken from an adult with rheumatoid arthritis. The sample was CD8+ T cells sorted from blood. CDR3 bases: TGTGCCAGCAGCACCTGGACTAGCTACAATGAGCAGTTCTTC. Protein product: CASSTWTSYNEQFF.